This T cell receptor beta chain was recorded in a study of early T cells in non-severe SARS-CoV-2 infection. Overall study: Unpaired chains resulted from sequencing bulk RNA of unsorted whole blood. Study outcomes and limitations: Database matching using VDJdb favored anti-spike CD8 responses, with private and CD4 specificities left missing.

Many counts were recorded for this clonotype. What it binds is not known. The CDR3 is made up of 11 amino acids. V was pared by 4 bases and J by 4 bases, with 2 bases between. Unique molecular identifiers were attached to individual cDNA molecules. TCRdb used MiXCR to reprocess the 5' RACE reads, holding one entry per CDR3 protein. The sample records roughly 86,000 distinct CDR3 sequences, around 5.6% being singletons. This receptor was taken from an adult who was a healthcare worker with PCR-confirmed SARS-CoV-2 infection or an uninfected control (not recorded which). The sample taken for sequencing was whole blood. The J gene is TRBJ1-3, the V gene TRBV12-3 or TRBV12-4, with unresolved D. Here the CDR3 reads CASSSGNTIYF. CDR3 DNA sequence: TGTGCCAGCAGTTCGGGAAACACCATATATTTT.